The present T cell receptor beta chain was sequenced within a study of shared clonotypes between healthy human individuals. In the study overall: Ranging from 18 to 49 in age, donors were a couple of women and three men.

Only in-frame clones appear in the TCRdb table, and some are missing; sequencing was by immunoSEQ multiplex PCR. Here the sample spans 500,000 to 550,000 clones, around 96% being singletons. Germline V gene lookup returns CDR1 SGHVS and CDR2 FQNEAQ. Trimming left V 1 base short and J 5 bases short, with 13 bases between. The CDR3 length is 15 residues. The sequence was obtained from a woman aged 25 to 39 in good health. Material for sequencing was naive CD4+ T cells sorted from blood. Subset specified: CD45RA+ positively selected. The rearrangement uses TRBV7-8 and TRBJ2-3; D not resolved. The CDR3: CASSLEGYSIDTQYF. CDR3 nucleotides: TGTGCCAGCAGCTTAGAAGGGTACTCGATAGATACGCAGTATTTT.